The rows below give T cell receptor beta chains drawn from one sample of a study of a mutant IDH1 vaccine in newly diagnosed glioma. The method was immunoSEQ multiplex PCR; TCRdb's version includes in-frame clones alone and lacks a portion of them. The sample consists of 40,000 to 55,000 clones, over 60% of them appearing once. These receptors have no identified antigens. Here the sequenced sample was PBMCs, taken from a glioma patient whose treatment included an IDH1 peptide vaccine. These receptors were collected from a man in his forties or fifties with glioma. Both conserved end residues are part of each CDR3. A D gene is named only where the DNA matches it firmly. Clone size, where shown, is once, few, many, or a class for clones that have expanded.

D gene,V gene,clone size,J gene,CDR3 DNA,CDR3 protein
.,TRBV29-1,.,TRBJ1-2,TGCAGCGTTGAGATAGGCTATGGCTACACCTTC,CSVEIGYGYTF
.,TRBV30,.,TRBJ1-2,TGTGCCTGGAGTCTGATTGACCATGGCTACACCTTC,CAWSLIDHGYTF
TRBD2,TRBV11-3,.,TRBJ2-2,TGTGCCAGCAGCGCACTCAGACTAGCGGGAAACACCGGGGAGCTGTTTTTT,CASSALRLAGNTGELFF
.,TRBV19,.,TRBJ2-4,TGTGCCAGTACAGCCAAAAACATTCAGTACTTC,CASTAKNIQYF
.,TRBV27,.,TRBJ2-3,TGTGCCAGCAGCCCGACAGGGCGGGGAGATACGCAGTATTTT,CASSPTGRGDTQYF
.,TRBV4-1,few,TRBJ1-1,TGCGCCAGCAGCCAGTCGCTTGCAGCGAACACTGAAGCTTTCTTT,CASSQSLAANTEAFF
TRBD2,TRBV6-1,.,TRBJ2-2,TGTGCCAGCACGGGACTAGCGGGAGGGCCCGGGGAGCTGTTTTTT,CASTGLAGGPGELFF
.,TRBV27,.,TRBJ2-1,TGTGCCAGCAGTTTATCTGGGGGGATGATGGATGGCAATGAGCAGTTCTTC,CASSLSGGMMDGNEQFF
.,TRBV5-4,once,TRBJ2-3,TGTGCCAGCAGCTTGGAAAGGAAAGATACGCAGTATTTT,CASSLERKDTQYF
.,TRBV5-1,.,TRBJ1-4,TGCGCCAGCAGCTTGGAGGGTGAAAAACTGCTTTTT,CASSLEGEKLLF
.,TRBV28,.,TRBJ2-4,TGTGCCAGCAGTAACCCCCGGGACGGAGGAGGAAACATTCAGTACTTC,CASSNPRDGGGNIQYF
TRBD1,TRBV18,once,TRBJ2-7,TGTGCCAGCTCACCAGGGCCGGGACAGGCCTACGAGCAGTACTTC,CASSPGPGQAYEQYF
TRBD1,TRBV11-2,once,TRBJ1-2,TGTGCCAGCAGCTTAACAGGGGGCTTTGATGGCTACACCTTC,CASSLTGGFDGYTF
.,TRBV30,.,TRBJ1-6,TGTGCCCGCGGACAGTCTGATAATTCACCCCTCCACTTT,CARGQSDNSPLHF
.,TRBV7-9,.,TRBJ1-2,TGTGCCAGCAGCTTGGGGGCAGTTGGCTACACCTTC,CASSLGAVGYTF
.,TRBV30,few,TRBJ1-1,TGTGCCTGGAGTTCCCGCCGTGGGGGGGAAGAAGCTTTCTTT,CAWSSRRGGEEAFF
.,TRBV2,.,TRBJ2-7,TGTGCCAGCAGTGATCTGGACTCCTACGAGCAGTACTTC,CASSDLDSYEQYF
.,TRBV6-5,.,TRBJ1-1,TGTGCCAGCAGTTATCGCATCAGGGACACTGAAGCTTTCTTT,CASSYRIRDTEAFF